This is a list of T cell receptor beta chains from one sample in a study of T cell repertoires in cytomegalovirus infection. These TCRs' antigens remain unknown. TCRdb redid the calling of the reads with MiXCR, one entry per CDR3 protein. The sample includes about 770,000 distinct CDR3 sequences, under 35% of them seen just once. This specimen was cultured CD8+ T cells from PBMCs, taken from culture after CMV antigen stimulation. All receptors derive from a human donor in good health (CMV status not recorded). Some clones in this sample may be carry-over from other donors' samples. Each CDR3 is given with its conserved first and last residue. The D gene is left open where the match is weak. Expanded clones are given a class, and other clones once, few, many or no size at all.

DNA: TGTGCCAGCAGCTTAGTAGTTAGGGCAGCAGATAATGAGCAGTTCTTC
CDR3: CASSLVVRAADNEQFF
D: -
J: TRBJ2-1
V: TRBV7-9
size: -

DNA: TGTGCCAGCAGCACCTGGCGCAGAGGGAACACTGAAGCTTTCTTT
CDR3: CASSTWRRGNTEAFF
D: -
J: TRBJ1-1
V: TRBV5-6
size: many

DNA: TGTGCCAGCAGTCCGCTGGTGGTGGGTGGCTACACCTTC
CDR3: CASSPLVVGGYTF
D: -
J: TRBJ1-2
V: TRBV12-3/TRBV12-4
size: -

DNA: TGTGCCAGCACGGGTGGGGTAACCGAGCAGTACTTC
CDR3: CASTGGVTEQYF
D: -
J: TRBJ2-7
V: TRBV5-5
size: -

DNA: TGTGCCATCAGTCGGGACCGACAGGACGGGTCCTACAATGAGCAGTTCTTC
CDR3: CAISRDRQDGSYNEQFF
D: -
J: TRBJ2-1
V: TRBV10-3
size: few

DNA: TGTGCCAGCAGCTTAGTCCCATCCGGGAGCTCACCCCTCCACTTT
CDR3: CASSLVPSGSSPLHF
D: -
J: TRBJ1-6
V: TRBV7-2
size: many

DNA: TGCGCCAGCAGCTTGGCCGCGGGGGGTTTCTACAATGAGCAGTTCTTC
CDR3: CASSLAAGGFYNEQFF
D: TRBD2
J: TRBJ2-1
V: TRBV5-1
size: -

DNA: TGTGCCAGCAGCCTAGCGGATTCTAGCACAGATACGCAGTATTTT
CDR3: CASSLADSSTDTQYF
D: TRBD2
J: TRBJ2-3
V: TRBV7-9
size: -

DNA: TGTGCCAGTAGGCCGACAGGGCCAGGTGAAAAACTGTTTTTT
CDR3: CASRPTGPGEKLFF
D: TRBD1
J: TRBJ1-4
V: TRBV19
size: -

DNA: TGTGCCACTTCGGGACAGGGGCTCACAGATACGCAGTATTTT
CDR3: CATSGQGLTDTQYF
D: TRBD1
J: TRBJ2-3
V: TRBV19
size: -

DNA: TGTGCCAGCAGGAGACTAGCGGGGACGATGGAGACCCAGTACTTC
CDR3: CASRRLAGTMETQYF
D: TRBD2
J: TRBJ2-5
V: TRBV7-6
size: many

DNA: TGTGCCATCACCGCGACGGGGATTAACACTGAAGCTTTCTTT
CDR3: CAITATGINTEAFF
D: -
J: TRBJ1-1
V: TRBV10-3
size: once

DNA: TGTGCCAGCAGTACCTCTTCTAGCACAGATACGCAGTATTTT
CDR3: CASSTSSSTDTQYF
D: -
J: TRBJ2-3
V: TRBV6-6
size: -

DNA: TGTGCCAGCAGTCCGAGCGGGGTTGGCTACAATGAGCAGTTCTTC
CDR3: CASSPSGVGYNEQFF
D: TRBD2
J: TRBJ2-1
V: TRBV6-1
size: -

DNA: TGTGCCAGCAGTTTTCATAGTGGCACTAAAGAGACCCAGTACTTC
CDR3: CASSFHSGTKETQYF
D: -
J: TRBJ2-5
V: TRBV27
size: -

DNA: TGTGCCAGTAGTCCATGGACAGTCACGGATGGCTACACCTTC
CDR3: CASSPWTVTDGYTF
D: -
J: TRBJ1-2
V: TRBV19
size: few

DNA: TGCGCCAGCAGCCACCTGGGGTTGGACACTGAAGCTTTCTTT
CDR3: CASSHLGLDTEAFF
D: -
J: TRBJ1-1
V: TRBV4-1
size: few

DNA: TGTGCCAGCAGCTGGACTAGCGGGGGGAGCACAGATACGCAGTATTTT
CDR3: CASSWTSGGSTDTQYF
D: TRBD2
J: TRBJ2-3
V: TRBV7-9
size: few

DNA: TGTGCCAGCAGCCCGGCACTAGGGAGTCCGGAGACCCAGTACTTC
CDR3: CASSPALGSPETQYF
D: -
J: TRBJ2-5
V: TRBV7-2
size: many

DNA: TGTGCCAGCAGTTACTGGGCGGACAATAACTATGGCTACACCTTC
CDR3: CASSYWADNNYGYTF
D: -
J: TRBJ1-2
V: TRBV6-6
size: -

DNA: TGTGCCAGCAGTGAAATGGGCACTGAAGCTTTCTTT
CDR3: CASSEMGTEAFF
D: -
J: TRBJ1-1
V: TRBV2
size: -

DNA: TGTGCCAGCAGTGAAGGGTACGGGGAGCCAGCGGATACGCAGTATTTT
CDR3: CASSEGYGEPADTQYF
D: -
J: TRBJ2-3
V: TRBV6-1
size: -

DNA: TGCAGCGTTGAAGCGAACAGGGTCCTGTATGGCTACACCTTC
CDR3: CSVEANRVLYGYTF
D: -
J: TRBJ1-2
V: TRBV29-1
size: -

DNA: TGTGCCAGCAGCGTAGAAGGGAATACTAACTATGGCTACACCTTC
CDR3: CASSVEGNTNYGYTF
D: -
J: TRBJ1-2
V: TRBV9
size: -

DNA: TGTGCCAGCAGTTGGGATCTGGACAGCGGTAATCAGCCCCAGCATTTT
CDR3: CASSWDLDSGNQPQHF
D: -
J: TRBJ1-5
V: TRBV28
size: many

DNA: TGCGCCAGGGAACGACTAGCGGGACAAGAGACCCAGTACTTC
CDR3: CARERLAGQETQYF
D: TRBD2
J: TRBJ2-5
V: TRBV23-1
size: -

DNA: TGTGCCAGCAGCTTTGGGGGGGGGGCGGATACGCAGTATTTT
CDR3: CASSFGGGADTQYF
D: -
J: TRBJ2-3
V: TRBV7-2
size: many

DNA: TGCAGTGCTTCGGCCGGGAACATTCAGTACTTC
CDR3: CSASAGNIQYF
D: -
J: TRBJ2-4
V: TRBV20-1
size: few

DNA: TGTGCCAGCAGCTTAGGTAGGGGTATGAGGGTCAATCAGCCCCAGCATTTT
CDR3: CASSLGRGMRVNQPQHF
D: -
J: TRBJ1-5
V: TRBV7-8
size: -

DNA: TGTGCCAGCAGCCAAACGGGACAGCAAGAGACCCAGTACTTC
CDR3: CASSQTGQQETQYF
D: TRBD1
J: TRBJ2-5
V: TRBV7-9
size: many

DNA: TGTGCCAGCAGTTTCGGGACAGGGATACGGACCGGGGAGCTGTTTTTT
CDR3: CASSFGTGIRTGELFF
D: TRBD1
J: TRBJ2-2
V: TRBV12-3/TRBV12-4
size: few

DNA: TGTGCCAGCAGCTTAGTCGGGCTAGCCCCTGAAGCTTTCTTT
CDR3: CASSLVGLAPEAFF
D: -
J: TRBJ1-1
V: TRBV7-9
size: -

DNA: TGTGCCAGCAGCTACCGGAGCACAGATACGCAGTATTTT
CDR3: CASSYRSTDTQYF
D: -
J: TRBJ2-3
V: TRBV6-1
size: many

DNA: TGTGCCAGCAGTTCCCCGGAACAGGAGCCCGGGGGCACTGAAGCTTTCTTT
CDR3: CASSSPEQEPGGTEAFF
D: -
J: TRBJ1-1
V: TRBV7-6
size: few

DNA: TGCGCCAGCAGCCAAGATAGAGCACCTAATGAAAAACTGTTTTTT
CDR3: CASSQDRAPNEKLFF
D: -
J: TRBJ1-4
V: TRBV4-1
size: -

DNA: TGTGCCAGCAGCCAAGTCGGACTTGACACTGAAGCTTTCTTT
CDR3: CASSQVGLDTEAFF
D: -
J: TRBJ1-1
V: TRBV4-2
size: few

DNA: TGTGCCAGCAGTACTATTGACAGTTCCCCCTCAGATACGCAGTATTTT
CDR3: CASSTIDSSPSDTQYF
D: -
J: TRBJ2-3
V: TRBV6-5
size: -

DNA: TGTGCCAGCAGTGAGGCGGCAGTGAAGAACACCGGGGAGCTGTTTTTT
CDR3: CASSEAAVKNTGELFF
D: -
J: TRBJ2-2
V: TRBV2
size: -

DNA: TGTGCCAGCAGTCCTAGCGGGCCCGGGGAGCTGTTTTTT
CDR3: CASSPSGPGELFF
D: TRBD2
J: TRBJ2-2
V: TRBV6-5
size: -

DNA: TGTGCCAGCAGGGGGCGGGGGGCCTACAATGAGCAGTTCTTC
CDR3: CASRGRGAYNEQFF
D: TRBD2
J: TRBJ2-1
V: TRBV27
size: -

DNA: TGTACCAGCAGCTCTGGGGAGCCCCAAACAGATACGCAGTATTTT
CDR3: CTSSSGEPQTDTQYF
D: -
J: TRBJ2-3
V: TRBV13
size: -

DNA: TGTGCCAGCAGCTTGGCGATCTCGACCGGGGACAATGAGCAGTTCTTC
CDR3: CASSLAISTGDNEQFF
D: -
J: TRBJ2-1
V: TRBV7-6
size: few

DNA: TGTGCCCCCTACGACCGCAGGGGTAATGGCTACACCTTC
CDR3: CAPYDRRGNGYTF
D: -
J: TRBJ1-2
V: TRBV2
size: few

DNA: TGTGCCAGCAGCTTGGGATTTTTCTCTGGAAACACCATATATTTT
CDR3: CASSLGFFSGNTIYF
D: -
J: TRBJ1-3
V: TRBV7-2
size: many

DNA: TGTGCCAGCACCATGACAATGGGTAATGAAAAACTGTTTTTT
CDR3: CASTMTMGNEKLFF
D: -
J: TRBJ1-4
V: TRBV6-1
size: -

DNA: TGTGCCAGCAGTGAGGGGGTGACTAAGGAGGAGCTGTTTTTT
CDR3: CASSEGVTKEELFF
D: -
J: TRBJ2-2
V: TRBV2
size: few

DNA: TGTGCCAGCACCGTAGGGCTTAGCACAGATACGCAGTATTTT
CDR3: CASTVGLSTDTQYF
D: -
J: TRBJ2-3
V: TRBV9
size: -

DNA: TGTGCCAGTAGCTCCCAACGACGGGGGATGGACACTGAAGCTTTCTTT
CDR3: CASSSQRRGMDTEAFF
D: -
J: TRBJ1-1
V: TRBV19
size: few

DNA: TGTGCCAGCAGCCCTATCTCCAGGGGGTCTACTGAAGCTTTCTTT
CDR3: CASSPISRGSTEAFF
D: TRBD1
J: TRBJ1-1
V: TRBV7-2
size: few

DNA: TGTGCCATCAGTGAGAAAAACGCAGGGGCGAGCACAGATACGCAGTATTTT
CDR3: CAISEKNAGASTDTQYF
D: -
J: TRBJ2-3
V: TRBV10-3
size: -

DNA: TGTGCCAGCAGCCTGGGACTAGCGGGGGCCACAGATACGCAGTATTTT
CDR3: CASSLGLAGATDTQYF
D: TRBD2
J: TRBJ2-3
V: TRBV7-2
size: many

DNA: TGTGCCAGCGTTGGGACTAGCGGGGGGTACAATGAGCAGTTCTTC
CDR3: CASVGTSGGYNEQFF
D: TRBD2
J: TRBJ2-1
V: TRBV2
size: -

DNA: TGTGCTAGTGGTTTGGCAACCCGGGACAAGCCGAGCTCCTATAATTCACCCCTCCACTTT
CDR3: CASGLATRDKPSSYNSPLHF
D: -
J: TRBJ1-6
V: TRBV12-5
size: -

DNA: TGTGCCAGCAGCTCCCCCTGGACAGGGGAAGACACAGATACGCAGTATTTT
CDR3: CASSSPWTGEDTDTQYF
D: TRBD1
J: TRBJ2-3
V: TRBV7-9
size: many

DNA: TGCGCCAGCAGCCAAGTTTTGGACAGCAATCAGCCCCAGCATTTT
CDR3: CASSQVLDSNQPQHF
D: -
J: TRBJ1-5
V: TRBV4-1
size: few

DNA: TGTGCCATCAGTGAATGGGGGACTGGGGCCAACGTCCTGACTTTC
CDR3: CAISEWGTGANVLTF
D: -
J: TRBJ2-6
V: TRBV10-3
size: few

DNA: TGCGCCAGCAGCTCGGACTTGAGCTCCTATAATTCACCCCTCCACTTT
CDR3: CASSSDLSSYNSPLHF
D: -
J: TRBJ1-6
V: TRBV5-1
size: -

DNA: TGTGCTAGTGGTTTGTTTCCGCAGTATTTT
CDR3: CASGLFPQYF
D: -
J: TRBJ2-3
V: TRBV12-5
size: few

DNA: TGTGCCAGTACCTGGGTTGGCAGGGACTATGGCTACACCTTC
CDR3: CASTWVGRDYGYTF
D: -
J: TRBJ1-2
V: TRBV19
size: -